Listed below are T cell receptor beta chains from one sample, sequenced in a study of blood T cell repertoires in COVID-19. TCRdb's copy holds only in-frame clones and misses some; the assay was immunoSEQ multiplex PCR. The data show tens of thousands of clones, with roughly 90% seen just once and about a sixth held by the top ten. Source material: peripheral blood. These receptors originate from an elderly man in a cohort sampled during active COVID-19. Each CDR3 is given without its conserved first and last residue. Fields, in order: J gene, D gene, V gene, clone size, CDR3 protein. The D gene is left open where the match is weak. Clone size, where shown, is once, few, many, or a class for clones that have expanded.

j_call: TRBJ2-5; d_call: NA; v_call: TRBV19; clone_size: NA; cdr3_aa: ASSISSQETQY
j_call: TRBJ1-1; d_call: NA; v_call: TRBV28; clone_size: NA; cdr3_aa: ASRGGVTVDPEAF
j_call: TRBJ1-6; d_call: NA; v_call: TRBV5-6; clone_size: once; cdr3_aa: ASSLERRNNSPLH
j_call: TRBJ1-1; d_call: NA; v_call: TRBV3-1/TRBV3-2; clone_size: once; cdr3_aa: ASSQGRGAQAF
j_call: TRBJ1-1; d_call: NA; v_call: TRBV7-8; clone_size: NA; cdr3_aa: ASSSTMRNTEAF
j_call: TRBJ2-5; d_call: NA; v_call: TRBV12-5; clone_size: NA; cdr3_aa: ASGLVHGYEETQY
j_call: TRBJ2-2; d_call: NA; v_call: TRBV24-1; clone_size: once; cdr3_aa: ATSARTNTGELF
j_call: TRBJ1-5; d_call: NA; v_call: TRBV19; clone_size: NA; cdr3_aa: ASTTPEGQLAGPQH
j_call: TRBJ1-1; d_call: NA; v_call: TRBV5-1; clone_size: NA; cdr3_aa: ASSRGLLGEAF
j_call: TRBJ1-2; d_call: NA; v_call: TRBV6-5; clone_size: NA; cdr3_aa: ASSYRVAGYT
j_call: TRBJ1-1; d_call: NA; v_call: TRBV6-5; clone_size: NA; cdr3_aa: ASSRGGRGNTEAF
j_call: TRBJ2-1; d_call: NA; v_call: TRBV16; clone_size: NA; cdr3_aa: ASSPGQQPKF
j_call: TRBJ1-2; d_call: NA; v_call: TRBV2; clone_size: few; cdr3_aa: ASSSQGIGYT
j_call: TRBJ2-5; d_call: NA; v_call: TRBV7-2; clone_size: NA; cdr3_aa: ASSLSEETQY
j_call: TRBJ2-5; d_call: TRBD1; v_call: TRBV19; clone_size: NA; cdr3_aa: ASSITGGRETQY
j_call: TRBJ2-4; d_call: NA; v_call: TRBV2; clone_size: NA; cdr3_aa: ASSGTALAKNIQY
j_call: TRBJ2-1; d_call: TRBD2; v_call: TRBV5-6; clone_size: NA; cdr3_aa: ASSDPPYSGGELNEQF
j_call: TRBJ2-1; d_call: TRBD1; v_call: TRBV19; clone_size: NA; cdr3_aa: ASSPRDRGLLWRDNEQF
j_call: TRBJ2-7; d_call: TRBD1; v_call: TRBV7-2; clone_size: NA; cdr3_aa: ASSLGQGIHEQY
j_call: TRBJ1-2; d_call: TRBD1; v_call: TRBV29-1; clone_size: few; cdr3_aa: SVDVTGEYYGYT
j_call: TRBJ1-2; d_call: TRBD1; v_call: TRBV7-9; clone_size: NA; cdr3_aa: ASSLDREGGYT
j_call: TRBJ2-7; d_call: TRBD1; v_call: TRBV5-5; clone_size: NA; cdr3_aa: ASSPEDRGYEQY
j_call: TRBJ2-5; d_call: NA; v_call: TRBV21-1; clone_size: once; cdr3_aa: ASSIRGSGQETQY
j_call: TRBJ2-3; d_call: TRBD2; v_call: TRBV7-9; clone_size: few; cdr3_aa: ASSLSGGFTDTQY
j_call: TRBJ2-5; d_call: TRBD2; v_call: TRBV27; clone_size: NA; cdr3_aa: ASSFLGGGETQY
j_call: TRBJ1-6; d_call: TRBD1; v_call: TRBV18; clone_size: few; cdr3_aa: ASSQTGDGSPLH
j_call: TRBJ2-5; d_call: TRBD1; v_call: TRBV12-3/TRBV12-4; clone_size: NA; cdr3_aa: ASSTDRGETQY
j_call: TRBJ2-4; d_call: NA; v_call: TRBV19; clone_size: few; cdr3_aa: ATSDDRAKNIQY
j_call: TRBJ1-5; d_call: NA; v_call: TRBV11-2; clone_size: NA; cdr3_aa: ASSLDLGGNQPQH
j_call: TRBJ1-3; d_call: TRBD1; v_call: TRBV4-1; clone_size: NA; cdr3_aa: ASSRTGGQGRTGNTIY
j_call: TRBJ2-5; d_call: TRBD2; v_call: TRBV5-1; clone_size: once; cdr3_aa: ASSLSGLRLAGDQETQY
j_call: TRBJ2-1; d_call: TRBD1; v_call: TRBV5-6; clone_size: NA; cdr3_aa: ASSRDRGLEQF
j_call: TRBJ1-6; d_call: TRBD1; v_call: TRBV27; clone_size: NA; cdr3_aa: ASSSDRGDSPLH
j_call: TRBJ1-2; d_call: TRBD1; v_call: TRBV14; clone_size: NA; cdr3_aa: ASSQEEGDRGRFGYT
j_call: TRBJ1-1; d_call: NA; v_call: TRBV12-3/TRBV12-4; clone_size: NA; cdr3_aa: ASSPLDTEAF
j_call: TRBJ1-2; d_call: NA; v_call: TRBV5-4; clone_size: NA; cdr3_aa: ASSSDSYGYT
j_call: TRBJ2-5; d_call: TRBD2; v_call: TRBV2; clone_size: NA; cdr3_aa: ASAGSGVQETQY
j_call: TRBJ2-7; d_call: NA; v_call: TRBV5-1; clone_size: once; cdr3_aa: ASSLTGPSYEQY
j_call: TRBJ1-5; d_call: NA; v_call: TRBV3-1/TRBV3-2; clone_size: NA; cdr3_aa: ASSQDPTGSNQPQH
j_call: TRBJ1-1; d_call: NA; v_call: TRBV18; clone_size: NA; cdr3_aa: ASSPPLVWQGSEAF
j_call: TRBJ1-1; d_call: NA; v_call: TRBV6-6; clone_size: once; cdr3_aa: ASSYHSMNTEAF
j_call: TRBJ2-7; d_call: NA; v_call: TRBV11-2; clone_size: NA; cdr3_aa: ASSSEWSGEQY
j_call: TRBJ1-3; d_call: NA; v_call: TRBV28; clone_size: NA; cdr3_aa: ASASPGGPGNTIY
j_call: TRBJ1-2; d_call: TRBD1; v_call: TRBV27; clone_size: NA; cdr3_aa: ASSYTPGQGINYGYT
j_call: TRBJ2-7; d_call: TRBD1; v_call: TRBV27; clone_size: NA; cdr3_aa: ASSPRTGGYEQY
j_call: TRBJ1-3; d_call: TRBD1; v_call: TRBV9; clone_size: NA; cdr3_aa: ASSVGQGSGNTIY
j_call: TRBJ1-5; d_call: TRBD1; v_call: TRBV19; clone_size: NA; cdr3_aa: ASSTRQGGMGNQPQH
j_call: TRBJ1-6; d_call: NA; v_call: TRBV7-9; clone_size: NA; cdr3_aa: ASSLAMGRGIGNSPLH
j_call: TRBJ2-7; d_call: NA; v_call: TRBV11-1; clone_size: NA; cdr3_aa: ASSPVGDWEQY
j_call: TRBJ1-2; d_call: NA; v_call: TRBV12-2; clone_size: NA; cdr3_aa: ASRLAWRQGVGGYT
j_call: TRBJ1-2; d_call: NA; v_call: TRBV5-4; clone_size: NA; cdr3_aa: ASSLVGQGLWGYT
j_call: TRBJ2-5; d_call: TRBD2; v_call: TRBV5-1; clone_size: NA; cdr3_aa: ASSLVSGGPIETQY
j_call: TRBJ2-5; d_call: TRBD2; v_call: TRBV23-1; clone_size: NA; cdr3_aa: ASSPAGGGTQETQY